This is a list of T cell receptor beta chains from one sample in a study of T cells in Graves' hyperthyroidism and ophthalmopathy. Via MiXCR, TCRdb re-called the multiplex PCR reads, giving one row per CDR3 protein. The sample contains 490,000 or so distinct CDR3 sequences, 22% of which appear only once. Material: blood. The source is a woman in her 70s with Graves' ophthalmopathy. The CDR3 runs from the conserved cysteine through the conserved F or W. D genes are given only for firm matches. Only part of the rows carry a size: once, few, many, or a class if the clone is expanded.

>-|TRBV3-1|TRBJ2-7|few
TGTGCCAGCAGCCAAGAACTAGCCACCTACGAGCAGTACTTC
CASSQELATYEQYF
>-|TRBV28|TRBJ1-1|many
TGTGCCAGCAGTTTGACCACAGGTTGGGAAGCTTTCTTT
CASSLTTGWEAFF
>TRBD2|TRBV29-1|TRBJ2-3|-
TGCAGCGTTGTGATACTAGCGGGAGGGCCTGGCGCCGTTGATACGCAGTATTTT
CSVVILAGGPGAVDTQYF
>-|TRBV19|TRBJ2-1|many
TGTGCCAGTAGTATCTCGTATAATCGAAATGAGCAGTTCTTC
CASSISYNRNEQFF
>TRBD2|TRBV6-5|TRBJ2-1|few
TGTGCCAGCAGTTACTGGGCTAGCGGGAGGGCCAATGAGCAGTTCTTC
CASSYWASGRANEQFF
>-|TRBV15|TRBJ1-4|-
TGTGCCACCAGCAGGGACCACAGGGTTACTAATGAAAAACTGTTTTTT
CATSRDHRVTNEKLFF
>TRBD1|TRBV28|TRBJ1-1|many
TGTGCCGTATTTGTGGGACAGGGGAAAACTGAAGCTTTCTTT
CAVFVGQGKTEAFF
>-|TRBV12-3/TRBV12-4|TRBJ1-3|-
TGTGCCAGCAGTTTGTGGGAGGGTGGAAACACCATATATTTT
CASSLWEGGNTIYF
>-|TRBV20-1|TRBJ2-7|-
TGCAGTGCTAGGGCTATGCGCCGCTCCTACGAGCAGTACTTC
CSARAMRRSYEQYF
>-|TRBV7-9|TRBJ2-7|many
TGTGCCAGCAGCACCTCCTACGAGCAGTACTTC
CASSTSYEQYF
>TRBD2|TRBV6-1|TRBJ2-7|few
TGTGCCAGCAGGGGGGGGGTCTCCTACGAGCAGTACTTC
CASRGGVSYEQYF
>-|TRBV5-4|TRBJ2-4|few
TGTGCCAGCAGCTGGAGAGCCGTCGTCGCCAAAAACATTCAGTACTTC
CASSWRAVVAKNIQYF
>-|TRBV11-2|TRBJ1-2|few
TGTGCCAGCAGCTCCCTGTCGCGGGGCGCCGGCTATGGCTACACCTTC
CASSSLSRGAGYGYTF
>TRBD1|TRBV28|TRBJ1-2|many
TGTGCCAGCAGTAGACAGGGGGGGAACTATGGCTACACCTTC
CASSRQGGNYGYTF
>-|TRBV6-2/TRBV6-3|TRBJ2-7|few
TGTGCCAGCAGTTACCTCGTGTCCTACGAGCAGTACTTC
CASSYLVSYEQYF
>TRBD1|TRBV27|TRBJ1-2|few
TGTGCCAGCAGTATGGGTCGGACAGGGGCTAGGAATGGCTACACCTTC
CASSMGRTGARNGYTF
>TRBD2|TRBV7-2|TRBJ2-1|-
TGTGCCAGCGGTGGCGGGAGGGCCCGGAATGAGCAGTTCTTC
CASGGGRARNEQFF
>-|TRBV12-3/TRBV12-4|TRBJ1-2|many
TGTGCCAGCAGTTCAGAAACCGACATTCATGGCTACACCTTC
CASSSETDIHGYTF
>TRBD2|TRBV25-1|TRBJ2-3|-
TGTGCCAGCAGTGAATCGGCTAGCGGGAGAGAGGATACGCAGTATTTT
CASSESASGREDTQYF
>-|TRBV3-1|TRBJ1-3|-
TGTGCCAGCAGCCAAACAGGGACGGGTGGAAACACCATATATTTT
CASSQTGTGGNTIYF
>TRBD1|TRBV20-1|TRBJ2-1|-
TGCAGTGCCGGGGGGGGACAGGGGTCCAATGAGCAGTTCTTC
CSAGGGQGSNEQFF
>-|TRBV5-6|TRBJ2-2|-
TGTGCCAGCAGCTTGCGGACTTCTACACAGGGGGAGCTGTTTTTT
CASSLRTSTQGELFF
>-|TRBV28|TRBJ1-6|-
TGTGCCAGCAGTTTTCTGGGGGGCCGGGATTCACCCCTCCACTTT
CASSFLGGRDSPLHF
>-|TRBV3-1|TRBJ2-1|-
TGTGCCAGCAGCCAAAATAAGAACAATGAGCAGTTCTTC
CASSQNKNNEQFF
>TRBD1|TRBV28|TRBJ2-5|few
TGTGCCAGCAGTTTAAGGGGACAGAGCCAAGAGACCCAGTACTTC
CASSLRGQSQETQYF
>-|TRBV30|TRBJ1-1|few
TGTGCCTGGCGAGTGTCACTGAACACTGAAGCTTTCTTT
CAWRVSLNTEAFF
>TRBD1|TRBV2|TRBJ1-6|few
TGTGCCAGCAGAGCCAGGGGGTGGAATAATTCACCCCTCCACTTT
CASRARGWNNSPLHF
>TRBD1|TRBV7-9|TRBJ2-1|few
TGTGCCGGACGGACAGGAGACAATGAGCAGTTCTTC
CAGRTGDNEQFF
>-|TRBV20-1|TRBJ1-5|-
TGCAGTGCAATACAAATAACCCGTAGATCAAACAACGGCAATCAGCCCCAGCATTTT
CSAIQITRRSNNGNQPQHF
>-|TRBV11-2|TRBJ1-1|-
TGTGCCAGCAGCAGATTGGTTCTCGGCGGGACGAACACTGAAGCTTTCTTT
CASSRLVLGGTNTEAFF
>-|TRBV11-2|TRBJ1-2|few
TGTGCCAGCAGCTTAGATCCGGTCCCAGGGAACTATGGCTACACCTTC
CASSLDPVPGNYGYTF
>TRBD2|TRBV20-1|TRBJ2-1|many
TGCAGTGCTAGTAGGCTAGCGGATTACAATGAGCAGTTCTTC
CSASRLADYNEQFF
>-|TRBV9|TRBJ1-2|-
TGTGCCAGCAGCCCAGTTTCGGGCCTCTCCTATGGCTACACCTTC
CASSPVSGLSYGYTF
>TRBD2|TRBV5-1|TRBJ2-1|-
TGCGCCAGCAGCGGGGTAGCGGGGCCCAATGAGCAGTTCTTC
CASSGVAGPNEQFF
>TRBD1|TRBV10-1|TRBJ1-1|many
TGCGCCAGCAGTGATCCGCCGGGACAGGGGAGGGACACTGAAGCTTTCTTT
CASSDPPGQGRDTEAFF
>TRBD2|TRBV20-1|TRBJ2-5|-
TGCAGTGCCCTAATTGGCGGGAGCTCAGAGACCCAGTACTTC
CSALIGGSSETQYF
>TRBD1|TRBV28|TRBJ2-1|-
TGTGCCAGCAGTTTAATGGCAGGGACAGGCTCCAATGAGCAGTTCTTC
CASSLMAGTGSNEQFF
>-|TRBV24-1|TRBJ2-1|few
TGTGCCACCAGTGATTTTCCTTCGGAGACCTACAATGAGCAGTTCTTC
CATSDFPSETYNEQFF
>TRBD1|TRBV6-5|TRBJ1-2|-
TGTGCCAGCAGTTACTCCGACAGGGCTCGATATGGCTACACCTTC
CASSYSDRARYGYTF
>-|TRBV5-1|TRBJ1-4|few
TGCGCCAGCAGCTTGGAGGCCAGCGGTGAAAAACTGTTTTTT
CASSLEASGEKLFF
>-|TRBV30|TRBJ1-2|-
TGTGCCTGGAGTGGGGGCAACTATGACTACACCTTC
CAWSGGNYDYTF
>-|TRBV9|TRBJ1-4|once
TGTGCCAGCAGCGTAGGTGGTTTGGGTGAAAAACTGTTTTTT
CASSVGGLGEKLFF
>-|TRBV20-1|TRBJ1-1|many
TGCAGTGCAGGAGGATCGGGGCGGGGGGACACTGAAGCTTTCTTT
CSAGGSGRGDTEAFF
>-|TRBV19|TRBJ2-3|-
TGTGCCAGTAGTATAGCGAGGGGCCGCACAGATACGCAGTATTTT
CASSIARGRTDTQYF
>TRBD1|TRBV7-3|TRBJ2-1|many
TGTGCCAGCGCGGGACAGGGGGCAAGTGAGCAGTTCTTC
CASAGQGASEQFF
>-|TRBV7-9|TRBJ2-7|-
TGTGCCAGCAGCCCCTCTAGCAACGAGCAGTACTTC
CASSPSSNEQYF
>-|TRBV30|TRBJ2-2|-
TGTGCCTTCTCAGCCGGGGGCCCCGGGGAGCTGTTTTTT
CAFSAGGPGELFF
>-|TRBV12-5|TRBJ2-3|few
TGTGCTAGTGGCCAGGGCAGGGCAGATACGCAGTATTTT
CASGQGRADTQYF
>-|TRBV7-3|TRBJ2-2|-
TGTGCCAGCAGCTTAAACCCGAACACCGGGGAGCTGTTTTTT
CASSLNPNTGELFF
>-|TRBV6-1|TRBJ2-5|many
TGTGCCAGCAGTGATTGGGAGACCCAGTACTTC
CASSDWETQYF
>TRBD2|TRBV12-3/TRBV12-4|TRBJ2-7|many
TGTGCCAGCAGGATAGCGGGAGGGCCCAACGAGCAGTACTTC
CASRIAGGPNEQYF
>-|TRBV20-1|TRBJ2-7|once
TGCAGTGCCAAGACTGTGTACGAGCAGTACTTC
CSAKTVYEQYF
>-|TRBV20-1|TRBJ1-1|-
TGCAGTGCTAGTGGGGCGCGGGGCAGTAACACTGAAGCTTTCTTT
CSASGARGSNTEAFF
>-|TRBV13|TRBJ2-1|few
TGTGCCAGCAGCTTTGGATTGGGGCATGAGCAGTTCTTC
CASSFGLGHEQFF
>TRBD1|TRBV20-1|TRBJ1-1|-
TGCAGTGGAGGACAGGGGAATACTGAAGCTTTCTTT
CSGGQGNTEAFF
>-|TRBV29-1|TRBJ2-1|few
TGCAGCGTTGAAGATCGAAGTGGTAGGGAGCAGTTCTTC
CSVEDRSGREQFF
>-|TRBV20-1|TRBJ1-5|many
TGCAGTGCGAAGAAAAGAGATAGCAATCAGCCCCAGCATTTT
CSAKKRDSNQPQHF
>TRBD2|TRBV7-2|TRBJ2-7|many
TGTGCCAGCAGAAGCGGGGTCTCCTACGAGCAGTACTTC
CASRSGVSYEQYF
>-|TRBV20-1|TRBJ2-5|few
TGCAGTGCTAGCGACAGGCGACAAGAGACCCAGTACTTC
CSASDRRQETQYF